This is a list of T cell receptor beta chains from one sample in a study of T cells in Graves' hyperthyroidism and ophthalmopathy. TCRdb ran MiXCR on the multiplex PCR reads and lists one entry per CDR3 protein. Of about 540,000 distinct CDR3 sequences in the sample, more than 45% were seen once. The sample was peripheral blood or thyroid tissue (not recorded which). These receptors all come from a woman aged 18-35 years with Graves' hyperthyroidism. Both conserved end residues are part of each CDR3. Fields, in order: CDR3 DNA, CDR3 protein, V gene, J gene, D gene, clone size. D genes are given only for firm matches. Not every row has a clone size; where given, it reads once, few, many or a size class.

cdr3_nt: TGTGCCAGCAGCTTTAAAAGGGACACTGAAGCTTTCTTT
cdr3_aa: CASSFKRDTEAFF
v_call: TRBV7-3
j_call: TRBJ1-1
d_call: -
clone_size: -

cdr3_nt: TGCAGTGCTACTCAGTCGGGACAGGGGTATAATTCACCCCTCCACTTT
cdr3_aa: CSATQSGQGYNSPLHF
v_call: TRBV20-1
j_call: TRBJ1-6
d_call: TRBD1
clone_size: -

cdr3_nt: TGTGCCAACAGCCGGGGACTCCCTTCCTATCAGCCCCAGCATTTT
cdr3_aa: CANSRGLPSYQPQHF
v_call: TRBV5-5
j_call: TRBJ1-5
d_call: -
clone_size: once

cdr3_nt: TGCAGTGCTAGGCGTAGGTCCTCCTACGAGCAGTACTTC
cdr3_aa: CSARRRSSYEQYF
v_call: TRBV20-1
j_call: TRBJ2-7
d_call: -
clone_size: -

cdr3_nt: TGCGCCAGCCGTGAACCGAACACCGGGACAATTAATTCACTCCTCCACTTT
cdr3_aa: CASREPNTGTINSLLHF
v_call: TRBV10-2
j_call: TRBJ1-6
d_call: -
clone_size: -

cdr3_nt: TGCAGCACCTTATCGGGGACAGGGGATGGCTACACCTTC
cdr3_aa: CSTLSGTGDGYTF
v_call: TRBV29-1
j_call: TRBJ1-2
d_call: TRBD1
clone_size: -

cdr3_nt: TGTGCCAGCAGCTTCTCGGTCCGCGAGCAGTACTTC
cdr3_aa: CASSFSVREQYF
v_call: TRBV2
j_call: TRBJ2-7
d_call: -
clone_size: few

cdr3_nt: TGTGCCACCAGTGATTTGGCAGGGCAGGAGACCCAGTACTTC
cdr3_aa: CATSDLAGQETQYF
v_call: TRBV24-1
j_call: TRBJ2-5
d_call: -
clone_size: many

cdr3_nt: TGTGCCAGCAGGGCGACAGGGGGTACCCGATACGAGCAGTACTTC
cdr3_aa: CASRATGGTRYEQYF
v_call: TRBV2
j_call: TRBJ2-7
d_call: TRBD1
clone_size: -

cdr3_nt: TGTGCCAGCAGTTCGCGACTAGCGGGATCCCCCTACGAGCAGTACTTC
cdr3_aa: CASSSRLAGSPYEQYF
v_call: TRBV25-1
j_call: TRBJ2-7
d_call: TRBD2
clone_size: few

cdr3_nt: TGTGCCAGCAGCCCGAGTATGGCCGGGTTCCTGAACTATGGCTACACCTTC
cdr3_aa: CASSPSMAGFLNYGYTF
v_call: TRBV7-2
j_call: TRBJ1-2
d_call: -
clone_size: -

cdr3_nt: TGTGCCAGCTCACTTCAAGAAAAACTGTTTTTT
cdr3_aa: CASSLQEKLFF
v_call: TRBV2
j_call: TRBJ1-4
d_call: -
clone_size: many

cdr3_nt: TGTGCCAGCAGCTTAGGGGACAGTAGCAATCAGCCCCAGCATTTT
cdr3_aa: CASSLGDSSNQPQHF
v_call: TRBV7-9
j_call: TRBJ1-5
d_call: TRBD1
clone_size: many

cdr3_nt: TGTGCCAGCAGCTTAGTACGGACAGGGACCTACGAGCAGTACTTC
cdr3_aa: CASSLVRTGTYEQYF
v_call: TRBV7-3
j_call: TRBJ2-7
d_call: TRBD1
clone_size: -

cdr3_nt: TGTGCCACCAGCAGTGGAGGGGCCTCCTACGAGCAGTACTTC
cdr3_aa: CATSSGGASYEQYF
v_call: TRBV15
j_call: TRBJ2-7
d_call: -
clone_size: many

cdr3_nt: TGCAGTGCTAGGGGACAGCCCTACGAGCAGTACTTC
cdr3_aa: CSARGQPYEQYF
v_call: TRBV20-1
j_call: TRBJ2-7
d_call: TRBD1
clone_size: few

cdr3_nt: TGCAGTGCTAGAGAGCGGGAGGCTAACTATGGCTACACCTTC
cdr3_aa: CSAREREANYGYTF
v_call: TRBV20-1
j_call: TRBJ1-2
d_call: -
clone_size: -